This entry concerns a single T cell receptor beta chain. Its antigen is unknown. These data belong to a study of blood T cells in healthy people across ages. For the study at large: There was about one barcoded beta molecule captured by template switching per two T cells. Whole-study results and caveats: Diversity of TCR beta correlated strongly with naive T cell percentage.

PCR was performed a second time for about 6 to 12 cycles using a sample-barcoded 5' primer and a J-beta primer mix. TCRdb ran MiXCR on the 5' RACE reads and lists one entry per CDR3 protein. Of about 970,000 distinct CDR3 sequences in the sample, roughly 51% are singletons; the top ten hold about 20%. The sequenced material came from blood. The TCR originated in a woman aged 55-70 years in good health.

Written as DNA, the CDR3 is TGCAGTGCTGCGACCGGGACTAGCGGGGGCAATGAGCAGTTCTTC. Translated: CSAATGTSGGNEQFF. The chain is built from TRBV20-1 and TRBJ2-1, with 14 positions matching TRBD2. Germline loops: CDR1 DFQATT, CDR2 SNEGSKA (reference sequence). Trimming took 5 bases from V and 6 from J; bases not matched to a gene: 6. CDR3 length equals 15 residues.